The source of this T cell receptor (beta chain) is a study of cytomegalovirus exposure and HLA in healthy donors (dated by TCRdb to 2015 to 2018). Some background on the complete study: According to an earlier analysis of 587 of the donors, about 179 million T cells yielded 95 million to 140 million unique TCR beta sequences and approximately 280 Gb of sequence data. Roughly 300 gigabases of sequencing data and roughly 80 million unique TCR sequences made up an early release that covered 500 to 700 HLA-typed donors. Of the 300 to 500 genotyped donors, less than 90% were placed in the genetic ancestry cluster associated with self-reported Caucasian donors. The aim of the study was to test whether cataloging public T cell receptors could identify signatures of past pathogen exposure. The study profiled the T cell repertoires of 500 to 800 subjects by immunosequencing and related them to cytomegalovirus serostatus. A separate validation cohort of 100 to 150 different subjects was used in addition to the roughly 700-subject first cohort. High-throughput TCR immunosequencing, statistical association of individual TCRs with disease status, and machine learning were combined to predict cytomegalovirus infection status. To study patterns of TCR occurrence, a later analysis re-analyzed previously published TCR beta repertoires from 650 to 750 donors and added high-resolution HLA genotyping. In the later analysis, no new phenotypic data were used to find candidate immune exposures; instead, reliance was placed on TCR beta sequences and their occurrence across donors. An earlier analysis of approximately 630 of the donors applied high-throughput TCR beta sequencing to assess whether each TCR beta V gene segment acted as functional or pseudogenic. Alongside the repertoire data, information on donor age, sex, ethnicity and CMV serostatus was compiled. A later genetic analysis used genome-wide SNP genotypes for about 60% of the 666 donors, treating that subset as a discovery cohort. Every discovery cohort repertoire had been produced on one sequencing platform. HLA typing included class I and class II loci at four-digit resolution. The number of typed donors differed by locus: roughly 620-630 for A, B, C, DRB1 and DQB1; approximately 540 for DQA1; some 610 for DPA1; and about 450 for DPB1. Roughly five DR-DQ haplotypes were handled as single units for association and clustering because linkage in the cohort was strong. Across about 380 genotyped donors of the cohort, an average of about 250,000 unique TCR beta nucleotide sequences per donor were sequenced, and 15% to 20% of those sequences were non-productive. Paper-wide results and their limitations: Because HLA typing was unavailable for some donors at each locus, only the typed subset was used in association tests. V-gene and J-gene trimming of TCR beta chains was associated with a missense DCLRE1C variant in a later genetic analysis, and the association was replicated in an independent cohort. A total of 150 to 200 TCR beta chains were listed by the study as associated with cytomegalovirus. In an earlier analysis of some 500 of the donors, most TCR beta V segments were observed in productive rearrangements about 90% or about 30% of the time, broadly matching IMGT annotations. A further reported finding was that TCR beta sequences accurately predicted the HLA-A and HLA-B alleles for most subjects in the first cohort. Because counts were too low, around 17 rarely observed V segments, including chromosome 9 orphons, were left out of the earlier analysis of about 500 of the donors. Some IMGT-functional V segments, including TRBV6-2 and TRBV6-3, could not be told apart with the 87-base-pair reads, so those segments were excluded. In vitro tests confirmed that a few of the cytomegalovirus-associated TCR beta chains recognize cytomegalovirus antigens. It was suggested by the authors that the approach could potentially be generalized to other disease states and immunological phenotypes. A later analysis reported that several top co-occurrence clusters appeared linked to parvovirus B19, influenza, CMV and Epstein-Barr virus. A later analysis found that HLA-associated TCR beta chains were more clonally expanded and had lower generation probabilities than equally common non-associated chains. In this cohort, only TCR beta chains were sequenced, and detectable features were limited by the absence of alpha or paired-chain data. Strong co-occurrence of HLA alleles, especially DR and DQ, made assigning TCR associations to individual alleles difficult. Presence/absence analyses assumed roughly uniform sequencing depth across donors, an assumption that may not hold. At a false discovery rate of 0.05, a later analysis linked 16,000 or so TCR beta sequences to specific HLA alleles. Most TCR sequences were observed very rarely across donors, whereas some public TCRs were present in many individuals. Most CMV-associated TCR beta chains appeared to be HLA-restricted in a later analysis, and the HLA associations seemed to be driven largely by CMV exposure. In a later analysis, the rate of TCR association differed among HLA loci, with DRB1 alleles having the most associated TCRs and HLA-C alleles having the fewest. CMV serostatus was the only immune exposure information available for the cohort. Compared with the roughly 670-donor mean, donors in an Asian-associated ancestry cluster had fewer N-insertions in productive TCRs, according to a later genetic analysis. A group of highly shared sequence variants was considered likely to be a technical artifact of the sequencing pipeline. Cytomegalovirus status was reported to be diagnosed by the classifier with high specificity and sensitivity in both the original and validation cohorts. Correlated functional status among segregating V segments might reflect linkage disequilibrium, but an unknown experimental factor could not be ruled out.

Library creation used the immunoSEQ multiplex PCR assay. For the multiplex PCR, a mixture combining 60 forward primers for TCR Vbeta segments and 13 reverse primers for TCR Jbeta segments was used. A multiplex PCR assay on genomic DNA amplified the CDR3 region of rearranged TCR beta genes. The amplified TCR beta libraries were sequenced on the Illumina HiSeq System as 87-base-pair reads. For the original study's pipeline: In a later analysis, roughly 80 million unique TCR beta chains were counted across the approximately 620 repertoires, and some 10 million of these chains were shared by at least two donors. A nearest-neighbor algorithm error-corrected the raw reads and collapsed the reads into unique sequences, merging closely related sequences to remove PCR and sequencing errors. Alignment of CDR3 sequences to IMGT reference sequences was used to assign V, D and J gene segments. Each retained sequence needed at least a six-nucleotide match to both a V gene segment and a J gene segment. A rearrangement counted as productive if the CDR3 had no stop codons and remained in frame with V and J, and every other rearrangement counted as non-productive. Following IMGT convention, CDR3 was defined as the stretch from the second conserved V-encoded cysteine to the conserved J-encoded phenylalanine. In an earlier analysis of around 600 of the donors, sequences lacking an unambiguous match to a single V gene segment were excluded. An earlier analysis of a few hundred of the donors called V segments functional above 56.7% productive rearrangements and segregating when the between-donor standard deviation exceeded 5%. A statistical classification framework was developed to diagnose cytomegalovirus status using the catalog of TCR beta chain sequences. In a later analysis, TCR nucleotide sequences were compared against IMGT/GENE-DB human TR gene sequences so that V and J genes could be assigned. A later analysis assigned CDR3 sequences and most-parsimonious VDJ recombination scenarios with the TCRdist pipeline. In a later analysis, every TCR beta chain was defined by the combination of its CDR3 amino acid sequence and its V-gene family, and reads without a unique V-gene family were dropped. To address suspected cross-contamination and a sequencing artifact, a later analysis removed around 590 highly shared, low-generation-probability nucleotide sequences. In a later analysis, a clonal expansion index for each public chain was calculated from normalized within-repertoire ranks of inferred template counts. In a later analysis, generation probabilities were computed using a VDJ recombination model fitted to out-of-frame rearrangements, and the results were checked against IGoR. In a later analysis, hypergeometric tests were used to score TCR-TCR, TCR-HLA and TCR-CMV co-occurrence, with a repertoire-size bias correction applied to TCR pairs. False discovery rates were estimated in a later analysis by permuting HLA or CMV assignments 20 times. In a later analysis, co-occurring TCRs were grouped using DBSCAN, and TCRdist sequence similarity was added for clustering within HLA-allele-positive subsets. For co-occurrence clustering, repertoires with fewer than 30,000 or more than 120,000 public chains were excluded, along with roughly 5 repertoires with anomalous nucleotide sharing. TCRdb re-hosts the immuneACCESS table, in-frame sequences only. Its copies lack some clones; in the studies checked, an unresolved V gene accounts for under half of them, and the cause for the rest is not known. For V, J and clone size, that table is used; D and trimming come from the DNA. The sample profile shows about 110,000 clones; roughly 69% of them were found once. The ten largest clones add up to roughly 2% of the sample.

In regard to this clone: Its antigen is still unknown. Base qualities are not recorded, but no much larger clone differs from it by a single base.

The cohort was made up of about 610 healthy bone marrow donors. Cohort members were all nominally healthy when sampled, although unrecorded immune exposures were likely present. The donor tested CMV seronegative and was one of the 352 seronegative cohort members. A peripheral blood sample was provided by each donor, and peripheral blood mononuclear cells were used for TCR beta sequencing. The Qiagen DNeasy Blood Extraction Kit was used to extract genomic DNA from the blood cell samples. Spanning cysteine to phenylalanine, the CDR3 consists of 16 amino acids. Of all the DNA, just the CDR3 is kept, 48 bases in frame from base 1. The germline V gene gives CDR1 as SGHRS and CDR2 as YFSETQ. V drops 5 bases and J drops 4 bases, leaving 21 bases in between.

The chain uses TRBV5-1 and TRBJ1-2; 5 matching bases give a weak D call of TRBD1. The source of this sequence is a woman in her 30s in good health and CMV-seronegative. Sequenced material: PBMCs. The CDR3 amino acid sequence is: CASRGEQGGPIYGYTF. The nucleotides are TGCGCCAGCAGAGGGGAGCAGGGAGGCCCCATCTATGGCTACACCTTC. The reference TRBV5-1 and TRBJ1-2 proteins fill in what lies around the CDR3, so the full variable domain reads KAGVTQTPRYLIKTRGQQVTLSCSPISGHRSVSWYQQTPGQGLQFLFEYFSETQRNKGNFPGRFSGRQFSNSRSEMNVSTLELGDSALYLCASRGEQGGPIYGYTFGSGTRLTVV.